This T cell receptor beta chain was captured by sequencing in a study of T cells in Graves' hyperthyroidism and ophthalmopathy. Study-level points and caveats: Most thyroid-expanded clonotypes above 0.001 were also found in blood. A median about 6.2 months before onset, the model predicted ophthalmopathy.

This clonotype was detected ten times or more. The target antigen is unknown. The diagnoses drew upon clinical symptoms, serum thyroxine and TRAb, thyroid ultrasound and orbital computed tomography. Per the germline V gene, CDR1 is LGHDT and CDR2 is YNNKEL (reference sequence). The CDR3 is 15 residues long. V lost 3 bases to trimming and J lost 2 bases, with 12 bases between them. Researchers amplified the TCR beta CDR3 regions from RNA transcripts. HTBI primers were employed in a first-round RT-PCR of the TCR CDR3. TCRdb itself ran the multiplex PCR reads through MiXCR, one entry per CDR3 protein. Of 250,000 to 300,000 distinct CDR3 sequences listed, more than 10% were seen once; the top ten hold almost 8%.

The sample taken for sequencing was blood. V is TRBV3-1 and J is TRBJ2-3; D tentatively reads TRBD1 or TRBD2 (5 bases each). This clonotype was obtained from a woman in her 30s with Graves' hyperthyroidism that later progressed to Graves' ophthalmopathy. In DNA form, the CDR3 reads TGTGCCAGCAGCCAGGGAGACAGATACACAGATACGCAGTATTTT. This translates into CASSQGDRYTDTQYF.